Below, 8 T cell receptor beta chains from the same sample are listed, as sequenced in a study of blood T cells in healthy people across ages. Next came a second PCR, run for about 6 to 12 cycles, which used a sample-barcoded 5' primer along with a J-beta primer mix. Via MiXCR, TCRdb re-called the 5' RACE reads, giving one row per CDR3 protein. The sample includes roughly 1,100,000 distinct CDR3 sequences, under 30% of them seen just once. The sample was also reused in another study, on T cells of mothers and their children.

Input material: blood. Every receptor here comes from a girl under 10 years old in good health.

This clonotype was recorded a few times. The DNA for the CDR3 is TGCAGTGCTAGAGCCCCAATAGATACGCAGTATTTT. Translated: CSARAPIDTQYF. The rearrangement uses TRBV20-1 and TRBJ2-3; D is unclear. Germline V CDR1 and CDR2: DFQATT, SNEGSKA (reference sequence). V was clipped by 1 base and J by 5 bases, with 7 bases between them. This CDR3 has 12 amino acids.

The sample holds a few counts of this clonotype. As DNA, the CDR3 is TGCAGCGTTGGACTAGCGGGAACCTACGAGCAGTACTTC. Translated, it gives CSVGLAGTYEQYF. The rearrangement links TRBV29-1 to TRBJ2-7; 11 positions match TRBD2. Unmatched junction bases numbered 1, after V lost 4 bases and J lost 2 bases. CDR1 is SQVTM and CDR2 is ANQGSEA in the germline V gene. The CDR3 loop spans 13 amino acids.

In this sample, this clonotype turned up a few times. J is TRBJ2-5 and V is TRBV15; perhaps D is TRBD1 or TRBD2 (6 bases each). The J call may be faulty, since TRBJ2-1 better matches the DNA end. This CDR3 has 17 residues. CDR1 and CDR2 from the germline V gene are LNHNV and YYDKDF (reference sequence). The chain's CDR3 is CATSSSEGGLVGNEQFF. The DNA of the CDR3 is TGTGCCACCAGCAGTAGCGAGGGGGGTCTTGTAGGCAATGAGCAGTTCTTC.

The chain recombines TRBV29-1 with TRBJ2-1; the D is unclear. Between the trimmed V and J ends, which lost 1 base and 10 bases, there was a span of 11 bases. This CDR3 is built from 12 residues. The germline gives CDR1 SQVTM, CDR2 ANQGSEA. The CDR3 region has the DNA TGCAGCGTTGAAGGGCTCCCCAGGGAGCAGTTCTTC. Encoded protein: CSVEGLPREQFF.

The gene calls are TRBV7-9 and TRBJ2-4; 8 nucleotides line up with TRBD2. The CDR3 sequence is 20 residues long. Germline values: CDR1 SEHNR, CDR2 FQNEAQ (reference sequence). V lost 3 bases to trimming and J lost 0 bases; unmatched junction nucleotides: 16. Here the CDR3 DNA reads TGTGCCAGCAGCTTGACGACCGGGACTAGGGAGAGGGGAGCCAAAAACATTCAGTACTTC. This gives the protein CASSLTTGTRERGAKNIQYF.

The V call is TRBV7-3, the J call TRBJ2-5; D might be TRBD2 (6 bases). TRBJ2-7 explains the end of the DNA better; the J call may be wrong. Germline V gene lookup returns CDR1 SGHTA and CDR2 FQGTGA. This CDR3 region has 15 residues. The CDR3 DNA sequence: TGTGCCAGCAGCTCTTCTGGCGGGACGGCCTACGAGCAGTACTTC. It encodes CASSSSGGTAYEQYF.

The V call is TRBV29-1, the J call TRBJ2-7, with D possibly matching TRBD2 (5 bases). The CDR3 is made up of 12 amino acids. V gave up 5 bases and J gave up 0 bases, with 8 bases separating them. Germline loops: CDR1 SQVTM, CDR2 ANQGSEA. The CDR3 coding sequence is TGCAGCGTTCTGAGCGGCTCCTACGAGCAGTACTTC. Its protein is CSVLSGSYEQYF.

This clonotype has just one count. This chain joins TRBV6-1 and TRBJ2-2; TRBD1 matches at 7 bases. The germline V gene encodes CDR1 MNHNS and CDR2 SASEGT. CDR3 length: 14 amino acids. The J segment lost 8 bases and the V segment lost 5 bases, leaving 8 bases of the junction unmatched. CDR3 region: CASSKGTERGELFF. Written as DNA, the CDR3 is TGTGCCAGCAGTAAAGGGACAGAGCGAGGGGAGCTGTTTTTT.